These T cell receptor beta chains were read from a single sample in a study of regulatory T cells in long-lasting Graves disease. From the multiplex PCR reads, TCRdb called clonotypes with MiXCR, one entry per CDR3 protein. This table holds around 250,000 distinct CDR3 sequences, around 18% found once. The source was peripheral blood mononuclear cells (PBMCs), collected at new diagnosis, from a patient treated with antithyroid drugs. These receptors came from a female donor with Graves disease. CDR3s include the opening cysteine and the closing phenylalanine or tryptophan. The D gene is left open where the match is weak. The size entry is marked missing in some rows and otherwise reads once, few, many or a size class.

TRBJ1-5 | - | TRBV7-2 | many | TGTGCCAGCAGCCAGTGGGGTGGGGATCGGCCCCAGCATTTT | CASSQWGGDRPQHF
TRBJ2-2 | TRBD1 | TRBV5-1 | many | TGCGCCAGCAGCCCCCGGACAGGGAACACCGGGGAGCTGTTTTTT | CASSPRTGNTGELFF
TRBJ2-3 | - | TRBV5-8 | many | TGTGCCAGCAGTGCAGGAGGAGGAGATACGCAGTATTTT | CASSAGGGDTQYF
TRBJ1-5 | - | TRBV4-3 | - | TGCGCCAGCAGCCAAGAAACCCCAGGGCAGCCCCAGCATTTT | CASSQETPGQPQHF
TRBJ1-6 | - | TRBV12-5 | many | TGTGCTAGTGGTTTGCTTAATTCACCCCTCCACTTT | CASGLLNSPLHF
TRBJ2-2 | - | TRBV24-1 | many | TGTGCCACCAGTGACGCCGGGGCCGACACCGGGGAGCTGTTTTTT | CATSDAGADTGELFF
TRBJ1-4 | - | TRBV4-3 | many | TGCGCCAGCAGCCAAGAGGGGGGGGCGCATGAAAAACTGTTTTTT | CASSQEGGAHEKLFF
TRBJ1-3 | TRBD1 | TRBV7-8 | many | TGTGCCAGCAGCTGGGGACAGGGGTCTGGAAACACCATATATTTT | CASSWGQGSGNTIYF
TRBJ2-1 | - | TRBV29-1 | many | TGCAGCGTTGGGCGGAGAGGTGGTGAGCAGTTCTTC | CSVGRRGGEQFF
TRBJ2-1 | - | TRBV7-9 | few | TGTGCCAGCAGCTTAAGACTTCTGAGCTCCTACAATGAGCAGTTCTTC | CASSLRLLSSYNEQFF
TRBJ1-3 | TRBD1 | TRBV18 | many | TGTGCCAGCTCACCACTCCGGGACAGGGATGGAAACACCATATATTTT | CASSPLRDRDGNTIYF
TRBJ2-5 | TRBD1 | TRBV27 | many | TGTGCCAGCAGTTTATCGGTAGGGACAGGCCCCCAAGAGACCCAGTACTTC | CASSLSVGTGPQETQYF
TRBJ2-7 | - | TRBV5-4 | many | TGTGCCAGCAGCAGAGAGCCGGGCGGGATCTCGGACGAGCAGTACTTC | CASSREPGGISDEQYF
TRBJ2-1 | TRBD2 | TRBV24-1 | many | TGTGCCACCAGTGATTTGGTTAGCGGGAGTTACAATGAGCAGTTCTTC | CATSDLVSGSYNEQFF
TRBJ2-3 | - | TRBV20-1 | many | TGCAGTGCTAGAATTAGCGGTACAACCGATACGCAGTATTTT | CSARISGTTDTQYF
TRBJ1-5 | - | TRBV19 | many | TGTGCCAGTAGTATTCGGGGGGATCCCCAGCATTTT | CASSIRGDPQHF
TRBJ1-4 | TRBD1 | TRBV12-3/TRBV12-4 | many | TGTGCCAGCAGTTCCGACAGGGGCTGGAGCTCTAATGAAAAACTGTTTTTT | CASSSDRGWSSNEKLFF
TRBJ2-1 | - | TRBV6-1 | - | TGTGCCAGCTCTAGAAGATTAACTGAGCAGTTCTTC | CASSRRLTEQFF
TRBJ2-4 | TRBD2 | TRBV12-3/TRBV12-4 | many | TGTGCCAGCAGTTCGCTGACTAGCGGGATGGACATTCAGTACTTC | CASSSLTSGMDIQYF
TRBJ2-6 | - | TRBV13 | many | TGTGCCAGCAGCTTAGATGAATCTGGGGCCAACGTCCTGACTTTC | CASSLDESGANVLTF
TRBJ1-2 | - | TRBV24-1 | many | TGTGCCACCAGCCCTACCAGGGGCGACTATGGCTACACCTTC | CATSPTRGDYGYTF